Listed here are 15 T cell receptor beta chains from one sample, sequenced in a study of cytomegalovirus exposure and HLA in healthy donors. The study ran its PCR with 60 Vbeta and 13 Jbeta primers. Using immunoSEQ multiplex PCR, the repertoire was profiled, and TCRdb retains in-frame clones only, with some absent. Found here are roughly 150,000 clones, more than 65% of them singletons; the top ten hold 1.5% to 2%. Sequenced input: PBMCs. These receptors came from a woman in her twenties or thirties in good health and CMV-seronegative.

The chain carries TRBV18 and TRBJ2-5, with D possibly being TRBD1 (5 bases). Germline lookup yields CDR1 KGHSH and CDR2 LQKENI. This CDR3 region has 15 residues. The ends were cut back, 2 bases at V and 5 bases at J, with 15 bases in the middle. The DNA of the CDR3 is TGTGCCAGCTCACCATCGGCAGGGAAAGGGGAGACCCAGTACTTC. It codes for CASSPSAGKGETQYF.

The rearrangement uses TRBV28 and TRBJ1-6, with 10 bases matching TRBD1. The CDR3 has 17 amino acids. V was clipped by 1 base and J by 16 bases; unmatched bases: 16. Germline V gene sequence: CDR1 MDHEN, CDR2 SYDVKM. This chain's CDR3 is CASSLLFTTGGSSLLHF. The CDR3 DNA sequence: TGTGCCAGCAGTTTATTATTTACGACAGGGGGCTCCTCGTTACTCCACTTT. Supplemented by reference TRBV28 and TRBJ1-6, the full variable domain reads DVKVTQSSRYLVKRTGEKVFLECVQDMDHENMFWYRQDPGLGLRLIYFSYDVKMKEKGDIPEGYSVSREKKERFSLILESASTNQTSMYLCASSLLFTTGGSSLLHFGNGTRLTVT.

This chain's CDR3 is CAISEAGAEVQYF. The DNA of the CDR3 is TGTGCCATCAGTGAGGCGGGAGCTGAGGTGCAGTACTTC. This chain links TRBV10-3 with TRBJ2-7; 7 bases line up with TRBD2. The CDR3 is 13 residues long. V trimming: 2 bases; J trimming: 9 bases; junction bases outside the gene matches: 7. In germline, CDR1 is ENHRY, CDR2 SYGVKD.

In regard to this clone: Different DNA sequences within this sample yield the same CDR3. The chain combines TRBV5-1 with TRBJ1-4; 11 bases line up with TRBD1. V lost 0 bases to trimming and J lost 8 bases; unmatched junction nucleotides: 3. The length of the CDR3 is 15 residues. Germline loops: CDR1 SGHRS, CDR2 YFSETQ. CDR3 protein: CASSLAGTGGEKLFF. CDR3 DNA sequence: TGCGCCAGCAGCTTGGCCGGGACAGGGGGAGAAAAACTGTTTTTT.

This sequence joins TRBV27 and TRBJ1-2; 7 bases agree with TRBD1. Germline V gene data show CDR1 as MNHEY and CDR2 as SMNVEV (reference sequence). The CDR3 is made up of 14 amino acids. J lost 7 bases, V lost 6 bases, and 11 bases had no gene match. This chain's CDR3 is CASRSLQGVGGYTF. The CDR3 DNA follows: TGTGCCAGCAGATCACTTCAGGGGGTGGGTGGCTACACCTTC.

V gene TRBV28 combines with J gene TRBJ1-5; the match to TRBD1 covers 7 bases. The CDR3 is made up of 16 amino acids. Per the germline V gene, CDR1 is MDHEN and CDR2 is SYDVKM. The V segment lost 2 bases and the J segment 5 bases; nucleotides outside the gene matches: 9. The CDR3 coding sequence is TGTGCCAGCAGTTTAGTTACCGGGACAGTCCATCAGCCCCAGCATTTT. Residues: CASSLVTGTVHQPQHF.

This clone was detected only a few times. CDR3 residues: CAWSNILSPSGSYNEQFF. CDR3 nucleotides: TGTGCCTGGAGCAACATCTTATCCCCCTCGGGGTCCTACAATGAGCAGTTCTTC. The V call is TRBV30, the J call TRBJ2-1, with D possibly matching TRBD2 (5 bases). CDR1 is GTSNPN, CDR2 SVGIG, per germline (reference sequence). Deletions cut 3 bases from V and 1 base from J, with 22 bases between. The CDR3 runs 18 residues.

This chain connects TRBV7-9 to TRBJ2-2, with 7 bases fitting TRBD1. V shed 8 bases, J shed 8 bases, and the junction held 5 bases outside the gene matches. CDR1 is SEHNR and CDR2 is FQNEAQ in the germline V gene (reference sequence). The CDR3 consists of 12 residues. The CDR3 DNA reads as TGTGCCAGCGCCAAGACAGGGGGGGAGCTGTTTTTT. Translation: CASAKTGGELFF.

The genes are TRBV6-1 and TRBJ2-3, with D possibly TRBD2 on 5 matching bases. This CDR3 spans 12 amino acids. Trimming stripped 4 bases from V and 4 bases from J, with 6 bases between. CDR1 MNHNS and CDR2 SASEGT come from the germline V gene. The CDR3 loop is CASSAGADTQYF. The CDR3 DNA follows: TGTGCCAGCAGTGCCGGGGCAGATACGCAGTATTTT.

The chain has TRBV19 and TRBJ2-2, with TRBD2 matching over 8 bases. The V and J ends lost 5 bases and 0 bases, in that order; junction bases with no gene match: 8. The CDR3 is 17 residues long. Germline V gene data show CDR1 as LNHDA and CDR2 as SQIVND (reference sequence). The CDR3, as DNA: TGTGCCAGTAGTCTAACTAGCGGACTTTCGAACACCGGGGAGCTGTTTTTT. This gives the protein CASSLTSGLSNTGELFF.

This clone was recorded only once. CDR3 coding DNA: TGTGCCAGTAGCCCGGTGGGAGGGGTAATCAATCAGCCCCAGCATTTT. Translation: CASSPVGGVINQPQHF. The V and J genes are TRBV19 and TRBJ1-5; possibly TRBD1 for D (5 bases). The CDR3 loop spans 16 amino acids. Germline V gives CDR1 LNHDA, CDR2 SQIVND (reference sequence). Trimming took off 6 bases at V and 3 bases at J, with 18 bases between the two ends. Combining the CDR3 with reference TRBV19 and TRBJ1-5 gives the whole variable domain DGGITQSPKYLFRKEGQNVTLSCEQNLNHDAMYWYRQDPGQGLRLIYYSQIVNDFQKGDIAEGYSVSREKKESFPLTVTSAQKNPTAFYLCASSPVGGVINQPQHFGDGTRLSIL.

As to this clone: Possible read error: a much larger clone is one base away. The chain links TRBV7-2 to TRBJ1-1; 8 nucleotides align to TRBD1. Germline loops: CDR1 SGHTA, CDR2 FQGNSA. Unmatched junction bases numbered 1, after V lost 3 bases and J lost 4 bases. The CDR3 covers 13 residues. The CDR3, as DNA: TGTGCCAGCAGCTTTACAGGGGGCACTGAAGCTTTCTTT. Protein sequence: CASSFTGGTEAFF.

The rearrangement uses TRBV10-3 and TRBJ2-7; 9 nucleotides line up with TRBD1. With V trimmed by 5 bases and J by 0 bases, 14 bases remained unmatched. The CDR3 extends over 18 amino acids. The germline CDR1 and CDR2 sequences are ENHRY and SYGVKD. The CDR3 protein is CAISRGDRASRSSYEQYF. CDR3 bases: TGTGCCATCAGTCGAGGGGACAGGGCCTCCCGAAGCTCCTACGAGCAGTACTTC.

V gene TRBV27 combines with J gene TRBJ2-2; D possibly corresponds to TRBD2 (6 bases). CDR3 length: 17 amino acids. V lost 1 base and J 3 bases, leaving 15 bases between the germline ends. CDR1 MNHEY and CDR2 SMNVEV come from the germline V gene (reference sequence). The CDR3 region has the DNA TGTGCCAGCAGTTTATTTTTACAGCGGGCGTACACCGGGGAGCTGTTTTTT. Residues: CASSLFLQRAYTGELFF.

This clone turned up a few times. CDR3 coding DNA: TGTGCCAGCAGTTCAGGGTTGAACACTGAAGCTTTCTTT. As protein: CASSSGLNTEAFF. The chain recombines TRBV27 with TRBJ1-1; perhaps TRBD1 as D (5 bases). Trimming removed 4 bases at V and 0 bases at J, with 6 bases between. There are 13 residues in the CDR3. Germline V gene sequence: CDR1 MNHEY, CDR2 SMNVEV (reference sequence).